This entry is about one T cell receptor beta chain. This entry comes from a study of blood T cell repertoires in COVID-19. For the study at large: Whether acute or convalescent, the COVID-19 samples came from the United States, Italy and Spain.

Clones were read by immunoSEQ multiplex PCR, and TCRdb kept only the in-frame ones, dropping some. The sample carries 200,000 to 250,000 clones, about 86% recorded once. The ends were cut back, 0 bases at V and 7 bases at J, with 21 bases in the middle. The CDR3 sequence is 17 residues long. In germline, CDR1 is WNHNN, CDR2 SYGVQD (reference sequence). The TCR originated in an elderly man with acute or convalescent COVID-19. This chain links TRBV10-1 with TRBJ1-1; no clear D gene. The specimen was peripheral blood. In DNA, the CDR3 is TGCGCCAGCAGTGAGTCAACCCAGAGGCCCGGAACCCTTGAAGCTTTCTTT. It encodes CASSESTQRPGTLEAFF.